This T cell receptor (beta chain) originates from a study of cytomegalovirus exposure and HLA in healthy donors. In regard to this clone: Its cognate antigen is unknown.

This PCR relied on a set of 60 Vbeta primers and 13 Jbeta primers. Here immunoSEQ multiplex PCR was the method, and the copy in TCRdb shows in-frame clones only, minus some. The repertoire holds 90,000 to 95,000 clones, with 65% to 85% as singletons. Trimming took off 5 bases at V and 4 bases at J, with 11 bases between the two ends. The CDR3 is 14 amino acids. CDR1 and CDR2 (germline): SGHTA, FQGNSA. Study-wide findings and caveats: It was reported that the classifier diagnosed cytomegalovirus status with high specificity and sensitivity in both the original and validation cohorts. Presence/absence comparisons presumed near-even sequencing depth among donors. Earlier analysis found most TCR beta V segments productive about 87% or about 30% of the time.

V usage is TRBV7-2 and J usage is TRBJ1-4, with a tentative D call TRBD1 (6 bases). Sequenced sample: PBMCs. This sequence originates from a man aged 18 to 29 in good health and CMV-seronegative. DNA for the CDR3: TGTGCCAGCAGCCCTGACAGGAGTAATGAAAAACTGTTTTTT. The encoded protein is CASSPDRSNEKLFF.